Listed here are 5 T cell receptor beta chains from one sample, sequenced in a study of identical twins. Each CDR3 protein gets one entry after TCRdb re-called the 5' RACE reads with MiXCR. Of hundreds of thousands of distinct CDR3 sequences in the sample, roughly 18% are singletons; the top ten hold around 13%. The same data also went into a second study, on T cells expressing NK-cell markers.

Sample: PBMCs. The source is a young woman in good health.

This sequence joins TRBV6-5 and TRBJ2-3; 10 bases fit TRBD2. V lost 2 bases to trimming and J lost 7 bases; unmatched junction nucleotides: 9. This CDR3 has 16 residues. Germline CDR1 reads MNHEY; CDR2 reads SVGAGI. The chain's CDR3 is CASSYRLAGEVHTQYF. In nucleotides, the CDR3 is TGTGCCAGCAGTTACAGGCTAGCGGGAGAGGTGCATACGCAGTATTTT.

This clonotype was detected only a few times. The rearrangement joins TRBV12-5 to TRBJ2-5, with TRBD1 matching 7 bases. Germline trimming cut 6 bases from V and 1 base from J; bases unmatched to any gene: 5. The CDR3 runs 14 residues. Germline CDR1 and CDR2: LGHNT and FRNRAP. The CDR3 bases are TGTGCTAGTGGGCCGGGACAGCTCCAAGAGACCCAGTACTTC. It translates to CASGPGQLQETQYF.

This clonotype was seen more than once but under ten times. This sequence joins TRBV27 and TRBJ2-7, with a tentative D call TRBD2 (5 bases). CDR1 and CDR2 from the germline V gene are MNHEY and SMNVEV (reference sequence). This CDR3 is 11 amino acids long. V was trimmed by 6 bases and J by 6 bases, leaving 9 bases between them. CDR3 loop: CASRKLGEQYF. DNA of the CDR3: TGTGCCAGCAGGAAACTAGGCGAGCAGTACTTC.

This rearrangement joins TRBV3-1 to TRBJ2-5, with D unresolved. From germline, CDR1 is LGHDT and CDR2 YNNKEL (reference sequence). Trimming removed 1 base at V and 9 bases at J, with 21 bases between. This CDR3 has 16 residues. CDR3 loop: CASSQGLRAPGSSQYF. In nucleotides, the CDR3 is TGTGCCAGCAGCCAAGGTCTCCGGGCTCCCGGGTCGTCCCAGTACTTC.

This clonotype was detected a few times. The gene calls are TRBV15 and TRBJ2-2; weak D call: TRBD2 (7 bases). Germline V gives CDR1 LNHNV, CDR2 YYDKDF (reference sequence). The V end was cut by 8 bases, the J end by 8 bases, with 18 bases between. This CDR3 is built from 14 residues. CDR3 coding DNA: TGTGCCACCGCCGGGGGGCCAGGAACAGGGGAGCTGTTTTTT. Translation gives CATAGGPGTGELFF.